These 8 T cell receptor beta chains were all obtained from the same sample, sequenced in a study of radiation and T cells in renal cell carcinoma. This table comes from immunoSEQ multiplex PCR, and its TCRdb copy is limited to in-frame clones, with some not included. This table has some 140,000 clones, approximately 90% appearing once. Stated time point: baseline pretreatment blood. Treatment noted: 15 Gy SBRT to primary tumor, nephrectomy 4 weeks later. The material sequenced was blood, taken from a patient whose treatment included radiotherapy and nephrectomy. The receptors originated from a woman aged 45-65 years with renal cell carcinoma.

For the CDR3, the DNA is TGTGCCAGCAGCCAAGATCTTGTAGGGGCATCCACCGGGGAGCTGTTTTTT. It specifies CASSQDLVGASTGELFF. This chain joins TRBV14 and TRBJ2-2; D is possibly TRBD1 (5 bases). The CDR3 loop spans 17 amino acids. The germline CDR1 and CDR2 sequences are SGHDN and FVKESK. V lost 0 bases and J lost 4, with 15 bases in between.

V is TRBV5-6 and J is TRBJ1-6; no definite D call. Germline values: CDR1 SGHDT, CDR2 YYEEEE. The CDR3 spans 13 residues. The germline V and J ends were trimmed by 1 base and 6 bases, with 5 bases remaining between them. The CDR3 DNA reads TGTGCCAGCAGCTTGTTCGGTAATTCACCCCTCCACTTT. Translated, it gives CASSLFGNSPLHF.

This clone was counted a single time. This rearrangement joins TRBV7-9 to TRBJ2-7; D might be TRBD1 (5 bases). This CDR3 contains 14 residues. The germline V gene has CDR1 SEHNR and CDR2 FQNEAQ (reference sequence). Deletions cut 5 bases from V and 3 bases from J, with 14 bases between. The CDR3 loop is CASSPTDRDYEQYF. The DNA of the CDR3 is TGTGCCAGCAGCCCGACTGACAGAGACTACGAGCAGTACTTC.

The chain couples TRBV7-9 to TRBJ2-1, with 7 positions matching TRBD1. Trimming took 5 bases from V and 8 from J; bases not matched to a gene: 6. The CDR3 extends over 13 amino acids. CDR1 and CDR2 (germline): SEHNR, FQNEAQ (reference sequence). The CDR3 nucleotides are TGTGCCAGCAGCCCCTTCACAGGGGATGAGCAGTTCTTC. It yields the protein CASSPFTGDEQFF. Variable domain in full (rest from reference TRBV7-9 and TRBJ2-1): DTGVSQNPRHKITKRGQNVTFRCDPISEHNRLYWYRQTLGQGPEFLTYFQNEAQLEKSRLLSDRFSAERPKGSFSTLEIQRTEQGDSAMYLCASSPFTGDEQFFGPGTRLTVL.

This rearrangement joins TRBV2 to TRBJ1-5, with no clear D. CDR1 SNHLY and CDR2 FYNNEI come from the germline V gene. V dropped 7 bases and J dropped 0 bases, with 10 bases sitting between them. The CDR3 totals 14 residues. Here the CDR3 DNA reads TGTGCCAGCATGGCGGGGAATAGCAATCAGCCCCAGCATTTT. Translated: CASMAGNSNQPQHF.

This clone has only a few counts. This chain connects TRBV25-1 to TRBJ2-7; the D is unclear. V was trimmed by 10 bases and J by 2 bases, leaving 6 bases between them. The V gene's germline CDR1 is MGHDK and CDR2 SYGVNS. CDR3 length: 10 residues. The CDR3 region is CATKTYEQYF. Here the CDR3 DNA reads TGTGCCACTAAAACCTACGAGCAGTACTTC.

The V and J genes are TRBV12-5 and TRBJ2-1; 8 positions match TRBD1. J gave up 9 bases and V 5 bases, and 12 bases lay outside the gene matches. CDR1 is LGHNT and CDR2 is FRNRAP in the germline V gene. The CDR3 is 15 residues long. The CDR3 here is CASGEPGTGLSEQFF. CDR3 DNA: TGTGCTAGTGGTGAACCCGGGACAGGTTTAAGTGAGCAGTTCTTC.

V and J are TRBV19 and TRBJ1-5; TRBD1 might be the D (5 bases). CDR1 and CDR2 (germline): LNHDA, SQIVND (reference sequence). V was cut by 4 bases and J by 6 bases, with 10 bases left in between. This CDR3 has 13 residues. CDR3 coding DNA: TGTGCCAGTAGTACAGGGATGGGTCAGCCCCAGCATTTT. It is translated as CASSTGMGQPQHF.